Listed here are 28 T cell receptor beta chains from one sample, sequenced in a study of OX40 agonist ivuxolimab in advanced cancers. Some clones are missing from TCRdb's copy, which holds only in-frame ones; the method was immunoSEQ multiplex PCR. The repertoire holds tens of thousands of clones, with 88% as singletons. Material: CD4+ or CD8+ T cells sorted from blood, obtained in a trial of the OX40 agonist ivuxolimab. Receptors were obtained from an adult with an advanced solid tumor such as melanoma, head and neck, liver or kidney cancer.

This chain uses TRBV27 with TRBJ2-2; D is unresolved. Germline V CDR1 and CDR2: MNHEY, SMNVEV (reference sequence). This CDR3 region has 15 residues. V was trimmed by 3 bases and J by 0 bases, leaving 8 bases between them. The CDR3 protein is CASSFSVSNTGELFF. The CDR3 region has the DNA TGTGCCAGCAGTTTTAGTGTTTCGAACACCGGGGAGCTGTTTTTT.

The chain combines TRBV30 with TRBJ2-7; 7 nucleotides agree with TRBD2. Germline V gene sequence: CDR1 GTSNPN, CDR2 SVGIG (reference sequence). With V trimmed by 0 bases and J by 5 bases, 7 bases remained unmatched. The CDR3 consists of 14 residues. In DNA, the CDR3 is TGTGCCTGGAGTGTACCAGCGGGACTGAACGAGCAGTACTTC. Translated: CAWSVPAGLNEQYF.

This clone was seen only a few times. The V gene is TRBV30, the J gene TRBJ2-7; D remains ambiguous. Germline CDR1 GTSNPN, CDR2 SVGIG (reference sequence). The CDR3 extends over 14 amino acids. V shed 2 bases and J shed 4 bases, with 15 bases lying between them. The CDR3 region is CAWSRGSHYYEQYF. CDR3 coding DNA: TGTGCCTGGAGTCGAGGCAGTCATTATTACGAGCAGTACTTC.

This chain joins TRBV6-5 and TRBJ2-7, with D possibly called TRBD1 or TRBD2 (6 bases each). Trimming shortened V by 9 bases and J by 6 bases, and 18 bases separated the two germline ends. The CDR3 is 13 amino acids. The V gene's germline CDR1 is MNHEY and CDR2 SVGAGI. Here the CDR3 reads CASSGAGEGEQYF. The CDR3 DNA reads as TGTGCCAGTTCGGGGGCGGGTGAAGGCGAGCAGTACTTC.

The chain links TRBV30 to TRBJ1-1; D unclear. The CDR3 extends over 13 amino acids. The V end lost 3 bases, the J end lost 3 bases, and 11 bases lay between the germline ends. Per the germline V gene, CDR1 is GTSNPN and CDR2 is SVGIG (reference sequence). CDR3 amino acids: CAWRSAGHTEAFF. In nucleotides, the CDR3 is TGTGCCTGGAGATCGGCAGGTCACACTGAAGCTTTCTTT.

In this sample, this clone turned up a few times. The V and J genes are TRBV2 and TRBJ1-1; no clear D gene. V was shortened by 6 bases and J by 2 bases, with 7 bases between the two germline ends. Looked up from germline, CDR1 is SNHLY and CDR2 is FYNNEI. This CDR3 is 12 amino acids long. Here the CDR3 DNA reads TGTGCCAGCAGGAAGGACAACACTGAAGCTTTCTTT. It yields the protein CASRKDNTEAFF.

This chain uses TRBV27 with TRBJ2-2; 7 nucleotides agree with TRBD1. This CDR3 has 13 amino acids. The trim removed 6 bases at V and 12 bases at J, leaving 10 bases unmatched. Germline CDR1 and CDR2: MNHEY and SMNVEV (reference sequence). The CDR3: CASSLGGLDKLFF. The CDR3 DNA reads TGTGCCAGCAGCCTAGGGGGCCTAGACAAGCTGTTTTTT.

The chain uses TRBV5-1 and TRBJ2-3; weak D call: TRBD1 (6 bases). The germline V and J ends were trimmed by 1 base and 5 bases, with 11 bases remaining between them. The germline V gene encodes CDR1 SGHRS and CDR2 YFSETQ. The CDR3 consists of 14 residues. In DNA form, the CDR3 reads TGCGCCAGCAGCTTGTTCTCCAGGGGAGATACGCAGTATTTT. It codes for CASSLFSRGDTQYF.

The gene calls are TRBV28 and TRBJ2-7; D possibly corresponds to TRBD1 (7 bases). This CDR3 has 11 amino acids. Trimming cost V 10 bases and J 2 bases, with 9 bases left between them. The germline V gene encodes CDR1 MDHEN and CDR2 SYDVKM. CDR3: CATRGAYEQYF. CDR3 nucleotides: TGTGCCACCAGGGGGGCCTACGAGCAGTACTTC.

The chain links TRBV18 to TRBJ2-2; D remains ambiguous. V was shortened by 1 base and J by 6 bases, with 12 bases between the two germline ends. This CDR3 comprises 15 residues. CDR1 KGHSH and CDR2 LQKENI come from the germline V gene. In DNA, the CDR3 is TGTGCCAGCTCACCACGCGTGGGAATTGCCGGGGAGCTGTTTTTT. Protein sequence: CASSPRVGIAGELFF.

The chain links TRBV7-9 to TRBJ1-1; D call uncertain. V dropped 1 base and J dropped 8 bases, with 8 bases sitting between them. The germline V gene has CDR1 SEHNR and CDR2 FQNEAQ (reference sequence). This CDR3 is 12 amino acids long. DNA of the CDR3: TGTGCCAGCAGCTTAGAGTGGTCAGAAGCTTTCTTT. The encoded protein is CASSLEWSEAFF.

This chain links TRBV6-5 with TRBJ2-3; weak D call: TRBD1 (6 bases). CDR3 length: 11 residues. CDR1 is MNHEY, CDR2 SVGAGI, per germline. The CDR3 sequence is CAVQGADTQYF. CDR3 bases: TGTGCGGTACAGGGTGCAGATACGCAGTATTTT.

The J gene is TRBJ1-1, the V gene TRBV6-5, with 8 bases fitting TRBD1. Germline V lookup: CDR1 MNHEY, CDR2 SVGAGI. The CDR3 runs 15 residues. V lost 4 bases to trimming and J lost 1 base; unmatched junction nucleotides: 5. CDR3 DNA sequence: TGTGCCAGCAGTTTTCTCGACAGGGGGAACACTGAAGCTTTCTTT. This translates into CASSFLDRGNTEAFF.

The chain's CDR3 is CASSPSGTGKAYEQYF. The CDR3 DNA sequence: TGTGCCAGCAGCCCATCCGGGACAGGGAAAGCTTACGAGCAGTACTTC. This sequence joins TRBV28 and TRBJ2-7; TRBD1 matches at 9 bases. J lost 4 bases, V lost 6 bases, and 13 bases had no gene match. Germline CDR1 MDHEN, CDR2 SYDVKM. The CDR3 covers 16 residues.

This clone was seen a few times. The chain joins TRBV19 to TRBJ1-6; no reliable D call. The germline V gene has CDR1 LNHDA and CDR2 SQIVND (reference sequence). The CDR3 spans 15 residues. V was shortened by 1 base and J by 0 bases, with 4 bases between the two germline ends. CDR3 amino acids: CASSIGVSYNSPLHF. The CDR3 nucleotides are TGTGCCAGTAGTATAGGGGTCTCCTATAATTCACCCCTCCACTTT.

The V gene is TRBV7-9, the J gene TRBJ2-1, with 10 positions matching TRBD2. V trimming: 1 base; J trimming: 4 bases; junction bases outside the gene matches: 1. Germline V lookup: CDR1 SEHNR, CDR2 FQNEAQ (reference sequence). There are 15 residues in the CDR3. The CDR3 loop is CASSLGTSGYNEQFF. CDR3 in DNA: TGTGCCAGCAGCTTAGGGACTAGCGGATACAATGAGCAGTTCTTC. Full variable domain (missing parts from reference TRBV7-9 and TRBJ2-1): DTGVSQNPRHKITKRGQNVTFRCDPISEHNRLYWYRQTLGQGPEFLTYFQNEAQLEKSRLLSDRFSAERPKGSFSTLEIQRTEQGDSAMYLCASSLGTSGYNEQFFGPGTRLTVL.

CDR3 nucleotides: TGTGCCAGCAGTTTATGGAGCGGAACTGGGGCCAACGTCCTGACTTTC. Translating it yields CASSLWSGTGANVLTF. The chain employs TRBV28 and TRBJ2-6, with D possibly matching TRBD2 (5 bases). The CDR3 extends over 16 amino acids. Germline V lookup: CDR1 MDHEN, CDR2 SYDVKM. V lost 0 bases, J lost 2 bases, and 8 bases lay in between.

The chain links TRBV7-2 to TRBJ2-3; the D is unclear. Germline values: CDR1 SGHTA, CDR2 FQGNSA. Trimming took 3 bases from V and 7 from J, leaving 8 bases between them. The CDR3 is 12 residues long. The CDR3 nucleotides read TGTGCCAGCAGCTTGGGCAGAAATACGCAGTATTTT. Translated, it gives CASSLGRNTQYF.

This chain joins TRBV10-1 and TRBJ2-7; 11 bases fit TRBD2. The length of the CDR3 is 12 residues. V gave up 2 bases and J gave up 12 bases; unmatched junction bases: 3. Germline CDR1 WNHNN, CDR2 SYGVQD (reference sequence). The CDR3 is CASSETSGSPYF. In DNA form, the CDR3 reads TGCGCCAGCAGTGAGACTAGCGGGAGTCCGTACTTC.

J is TRBJ2-4 and V is TRBV19; 13 nucleotides agree with TRBD2. The CDR3 sequence is 14 residues long. Germline trimming cut 10 bases from V and 8 bases from J; bases unmatched to any gene: 8. Germline-derived CDR1 and CDR2 are LNHDA and SQIVND (reference sequence). The CDR3 DNA is TGTGCCACGGGACTAGCGGGAAAAAGGGACATTCAGTACTTC. It translates to CATGLAGKRDIQYF.

The chain combines TRBV19 with TRBJ2-7, with 7 bases that match TRBD2. CDR1 is LNHDA and CDR2 is SQIVND in the germline V gene (reference sequence). The CDR3 consists of 16 residues. V was clipped by 0 bases and J by 2 bases; unmatched bases: 7. The CDR3 is CASSIDGREPAYEQYF. CDR3 bases: TGTGCCAGTAGTATAGATGGGCGGGAGCCTGCCTACGAGCAGTACTTC.

The V call is TRBV12-5, the J call TRBJ2-4; D gene ambiguous. Between the trimmed V and J ends, which lost 3 bases and 0 bases, there was a span of 12 bases. CDR1 and CDR2 (germline): LGHNT, FRNRAP. The CDR3 is 16 residues long. The CDR3 sequence is CASGFGRAVAKNIQYF. CDR3 sequence (DNA): TGTGCTAGTGGTTTCGGACGGGCCGTAGCCAAAAACATTCAGTACTTC.

The chain uses TRBV5-6 and TRBJ2-7, with D unresolved. Trimming cost V 3 bases and J 0 bases, with 1 base left between them. Germline assignment: CDR1 SGHDT and CDR2 YYEEEE. This CDR3 is built from 11 residues. The CDR3 coding sequence is TGTGCCAGCAGCTACTCCTACGAGCAGTACTTC. Its protein product is CASSYSYEQYF.

This clone was counted a single time. The gene calls are TRBV6-1 and TRBJ1-5; no firm D call. V dropped 2 bases and J dropped 9 bases, with 14 bases sitting between them. The CDR3 has 14 amino acids. CDR1 and CDR2 from the germline V gene are MNHNS and SASEGT. The DNA for the CDR3 is TGTGCCAGCAGTGAACAAATATTGGGCACGCCCCAGCATTTT. Translation: CASSEQILGTPQHF.

This chain uses TRBV6-6 with TRBJ1-2; maybe TRBD1 (6 bases). This CDR3 spans 14 amino acids. With 8 bases removed from V and 0 bases from J, the gap between germline ends came to 13 bases. Looked up from germline, CDR1 is MNHNY and CDR2 is SVGAGI (reference sequence). The CDR3 loop is CASRLGQSNYGYTF. The DNA for the CDR3 is TGTGCCAGCCGACTCGGACAGTCTAACTATGGCTACACCTTC.

The CDR3 nucleotides read TGTGCCAGCCGTCTACGAGGGGATCTGAACACTGAAGCTTTCTTT. Protein product: CASRLRGDLNTEAFF. V usage is TRBV2 and J usage is TRBJ1-1, with D tentatively TRBD1 (5 bases). The germline V and J ends were trimmed by 8 bases and 0 bases, with 16 bases remaining between them. Germline CDR1 is SNHLY and CDR2 is FYNNEI. The CDR3 covers 15 residues. Based on the CDR3 plus reference TRBV2 and TRBJ1-1, the full variable domain is EPEVTQTPSHQVTQMGQEVILRCVPISNHLYFYWYRQILGQKVEFLVSFYNNEISEKSEIFDDQFSVERPDGSNFTLKIRSTKLEDSAMYFCASRLRGDLNTEAFFGQGTRLTVV.

This chain uses TRBV29-1 with TRBJ2-3; D is perhaps TRBD2 (5 bases). The CDR3 covers 12 residues. Germline V gene data show CDR1 as SQVTM and CDR2 as ANQGSEA. The V and J ends lost 8 bases and 6 bases respectively, with 15 bases between them. The CDR3 spells CSSREGWDTQYF. The CDR3 bases are TGCAGCTCCCGAGAGGGTTGGGATACGCAGTATTTT.

The chain joins TRBV9 to TRBJ1-2; 10 nucleotides line up with TRBD1. This CDR3 is 15 amino acids long. CDR1 and CDR2 from the germline V gene are SGDLS and YYNGEE. Unmatched junction bases numbered 6, after V lost 4 bases and J lost 3 bases. The CDR3 region has the DNA TGTGCCAGCAGCTCCGGGACAGGGGTACACTATGGCTACACCTTC. The encoded protein is CASSSGTGVHYGYTF.